Presented here are 13 T cell receptor beta chains from one specimen sequenced in a study of cytomegalovirus exposure and HLA in healthy donors. This PCR relied on a set of 60 Vbeta primers and 13 Jbeta primers. Clones were sequenced by immunoSEQ multiplex PCR, and TCRdb holds only the in-frame ones, with some missing. The data contain some 100,000 clones, roughly four fifths of them singletons. Sequencing input: PBMCs. Source of these receptors: a male donor in good health and CMV-seropositive.

This clone showed up just a few times. This rearrangement joins TRBV6-1 to TRBJ1-4, with TRBD1 matching over 9 bases. From germline, CDR1 is MNHNS and CDR2 SASEGT. Trimming at V came to 1 base and at J to 4 bases, leaving 1 base not matched to a gene. This CDR3 is 15 amino acids long. The CDR3 DNA reads as TGTGCCAGCAGTGAAGAGACAGGGGGTAATGAAAAACTGTTTTTT. Protein product: CASSEETGGNEKLFF.

For the CDR3, the DNA is TGTGCCAGCAGACCAGGGGGCGTTCAAGAGACCCAGTACTTC. Translated: CASRPGGVQETQYF. The chain couples TRBV28 to TRBJ2-5; 8 bases agree with TRBD1. The V gene's germline CDR1 is MDHEN and CDR2 SYDVKM. V shed 6 bases, J shed 2 bases, and the junction held 5 bases outside the gene matches. This CDR3 is built from 14 residues.

The sample holds one count of this clone. This chain uses TRBV5-4 with TRBJ2-5; 11 nucleotides agree with TRBD2. The CDR3 consists of 15 residues. V gave up 2 bases and J gave up 4 bases; unmatched junction bases: 4. Germline CDR1 and CDR2: SGHNT and YYREEE (reference sequence). The CDR3 coding sequence is TGTGCCAGCAGCTTTAGCGGGGGGGCCTTAGAGACCCAGTACTTC. Protein sequence: CASSFSGGALETQYF. The full variable domain, rest sourced from reference TRBV5-4 and TRBJ2-5, is ETGVTQSPTHLIKTRGQQVTLRCSSQSGHNTVSWYQQALGQGPQFIFQYYREEENGRGNFPPRFSGLQFPNYSSELNVNALELDDSALYLCASSFSGGALETQYFGPGTRLLVL.

The V and J genes are TRBV7-2 and TRBJ1-1, with D uncertain. V lost 1 base and J lost 2, with 8 bases in between. The V gene's germline CDR1 is SGHTA and CDR2 FQGNSA. The CDR3 is made up of 14 amino acids. The DNA for the CDR3 is TGTGCCAGCAGCTTAGTCCCGGGAAACACTGAAGCTTTCTTT. Translation gives CASSLVPGNTEAFF.

The chain joins TRBV7-2 to TRBJ2-7; perhaps TRBD1 as D (6 bases). V dropped 0 bases and J dropped 3 bases, with 9 bases sitting between them. The CDR3 has 14 amino acids. Per the germline V gene, CDR1 is SGHTA and CDR2 is FQGNSA. CDR3 residues: CASSLAADSYEQYF. For the CDR3, the DNA is TGTGCCAGCAGCTTAGCGGCGGACAGCTACGAGCAGTACTTC.

A few counts support this clone. The chain links TRBV2 to TRBJ1-6; 9 nucleotides align to TRBD1. Trimming at V came to 3 bases and at J to 7 bases, leaving 7 bases not matched to a gene. CDR1 is SNHLY, CDR2 FYNNEI, per germline. The CDR3 is 16 residues long. This CDR3 is CASSEPNRGPNSPLHF. The CDR3 bases are TGTGCCAGCAGTGAGCCCAACAGGGGGCCAAATTCACCCCTCCACTTT.

The chain joins TRBV30 to TRBJ2-7, with D maybe TRBD2 (6 bases). V lost 1 base and J 0 bases, leaving 10 bases between the germline ends. In germline, CDR1 is GTSNPN, CDR2 SVGIG (reference sequence). The CDR3 runs 14 residues. The CDR3 here is CAWSGYGGSYEQYF. Here the CDR3 DNA reads TGTGCCTGGAGTGGTTACGGGGGCTCCTACGAGCAGTACTTC.

V gene TRBV2 combines with J gene TRBJ2-1, with TRBD2 identical over 8 bases. CDR1 is SNHLY and CDR2 is FYNNEI in the germline V gene. The CDR3 totals 14 residues. After removal of 3 bases from V and 12 bases from J, the junction contained 10 bases not matched to a gene. This chain's CDR3 is CASSESGSGGRQFF. CDR3 nucleotide sequence: TGTGCCAGCAGTGAGAGCGGGTCGGGGGGGAGGCAGTTCTTC. Together with reference TRBV2 and TRBJ2-1, the CDR3 gives the full variable domain: EPEVTQTPSHQVTQMGQEVILRCVPISNHLYFYWYRQILGQKVEFLVSFYNNEISEKSEIFDDQFSVERPDGSNFTLKIRSTKLEDSAMYFCASSESGSGGRQFFGPGTRLTVL.

This chain uses TRBV19 with TRBJ2-1, with 10 bases matching TRBD2. The length of the CDR3 is 15 residues. The V gene end was trimmed by 10 bases and the J gene end by 2 bases; junction bases not matched to a gene: 8. CDR1 LNHDA and CDR2 SQIVND come from the germline V gene (reference sequence). The CDR3 nucleotides read TGTGCCACCAACGTAGCGGGGGGAACCTACAATGAGCAGTTCTTC. As protein: CATNVAGGTYNEQFF.

This chain uses TRBV30 with TRBJ1-3; D remains unclear. Germline lookup yields CDR1 GTSNPN and CDR2 SVGIG (reference sequence). V was cut by 0 bases and J by 0 bases, with 15 bases left in between. CDR3 length equals 17 residues. CDR3 loop: CAWSVQPGISSGNTIYF. CDR3 DNA: TGTGCCTGGAGTGTACAACCGGGGATAAGCTCTGGAAACACCATATATTTT.

V gene TRBV10-3 combines with J gene TRBJ1-1; D is undetermined. Germline loops: CDR1 ENHRY, CDR2 SYGVKD. V gave up 2 bases and J gave up 4 bases, with 14 bases separating them. The CDR3 covers 15 residues. CDR3 residues: CAISETSIVGTEAFF. Here the CDR3 DNA reads TGTGCCATCAGTGAGACCTCGATTGTCGGCACTGAAGCTTTCTTT.

This rearrangement joins TRBV7-9 to TRBJ1-1; D gene uncertain. CDR1 and CDR2 from the germline V gene are SEHNR and FQNEAQ (reference sequence). Between the trimmed V and J ends, which lost 0 bases and 1 base, there was a span of 6 bases. The length of the CDR3 is 14 residues. The CDR3 region has the DNA TGTGCCAGCAGCTTAGCGTCAGGGAACACTGAAGCTTTCTTT. Encoded protein: CASSLASGNTEAFF. The full variable domain, rest sourced from reference TRBV7-9 and TRBJ1-1, is DTGVSQNPRHKITKRGQNVTFRCDPISEHNRLYWYRQTLGQGPEFLTYFQNEAQLEKSRLLSDRFSAERPKGSFSTLEIQRTEQGDSAMYLCASSLASGNTEAFFGQGTRLTVV.

The chain couples TRBV30 to TRBJ1-6; D may be TRBD1 (6 bases). The length of the CDR3 is 13 residues. Per the germline V gene, CDR1 is GTSNPN and CDR2 is SVGIG (reference sequence). V was cut by 5 bases and J by 7 bases, with 12 bases left in between. CDR3 amino acids: CAWADSQNSPLHF. DNA of the CDR3: TGTGCCTGGGCGGACAGCCAGAATTCACCCCTCCACTTT.